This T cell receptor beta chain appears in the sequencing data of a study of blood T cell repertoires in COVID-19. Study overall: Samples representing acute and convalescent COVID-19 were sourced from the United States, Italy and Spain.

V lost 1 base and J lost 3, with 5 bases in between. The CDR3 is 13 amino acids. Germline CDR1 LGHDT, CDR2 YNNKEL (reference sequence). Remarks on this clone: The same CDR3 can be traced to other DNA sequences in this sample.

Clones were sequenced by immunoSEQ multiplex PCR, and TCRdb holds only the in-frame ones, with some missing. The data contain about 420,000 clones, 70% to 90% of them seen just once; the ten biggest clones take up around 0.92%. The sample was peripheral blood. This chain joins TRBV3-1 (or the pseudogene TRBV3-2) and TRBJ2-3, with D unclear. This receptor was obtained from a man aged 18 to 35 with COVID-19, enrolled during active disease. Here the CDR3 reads CASSQAGTDTQYF. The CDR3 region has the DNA TGTGCCAGCAGCCAAGCCGGTACAGATACGCAGTATTTT.